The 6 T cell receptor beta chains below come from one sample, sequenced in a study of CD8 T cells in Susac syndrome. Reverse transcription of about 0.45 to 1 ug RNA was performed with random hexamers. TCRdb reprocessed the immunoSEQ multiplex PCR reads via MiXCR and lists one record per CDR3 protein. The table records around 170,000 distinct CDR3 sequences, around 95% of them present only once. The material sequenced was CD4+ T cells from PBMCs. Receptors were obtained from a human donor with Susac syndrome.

The CDR3 loop is CASSLQRGQETQYF. CDR3 DNA sequence: TGTGCCAGCAGTTTGCAGCGGGGACAAGAGACCCAGTACTTC. V and J are TRBV28 and TRBJ2-5, with TRBD2 matching 7 bases. Germline V gives CDR1 MDHEN, CDR2 SYDVKM. This CDR3 comprises 14 residues. The trim removed 3 bases at V and 2 bases at J, leaving 3 bases unmatched.

CDR3 nucleotide sequence: TGTGCCAGCAGCTTCTTTACATATACTGAAGCTTTCTTT. This translates into CASSFFTYTEAFF. This chain connects TRBV7-2 to TRBJ1-1; no firm D call. The V gene lost 3 bases and the J gene lost 5 bases, with 10 bases spanning the gap. The CDR3 sequence is 13 residues long. Germline CDR1 is SGHTA and CDR2 is FQGNSA.

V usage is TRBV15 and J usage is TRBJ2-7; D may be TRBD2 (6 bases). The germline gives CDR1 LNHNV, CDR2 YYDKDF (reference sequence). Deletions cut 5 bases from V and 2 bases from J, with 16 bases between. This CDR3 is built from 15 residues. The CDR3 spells CATSSRTIGTYEQYF. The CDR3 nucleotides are TGTGCCACCAGCTCTAGGACTATCGGGACCTACGAGCAGTACTTC.

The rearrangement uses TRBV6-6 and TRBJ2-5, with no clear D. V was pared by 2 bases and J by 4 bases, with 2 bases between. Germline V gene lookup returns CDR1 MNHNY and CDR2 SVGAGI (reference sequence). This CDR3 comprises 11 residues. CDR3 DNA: TGTGCCAGCAGTTACATAGAGACCCAGTACTTC. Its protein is CASSYIETQYF.

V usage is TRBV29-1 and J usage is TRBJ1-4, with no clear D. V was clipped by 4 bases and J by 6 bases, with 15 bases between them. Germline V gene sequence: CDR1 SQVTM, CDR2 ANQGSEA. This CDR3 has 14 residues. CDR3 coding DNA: TGCAGCGTTGGCCCAGGAGACCAATATGAAAAACTGTTTTTT. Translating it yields CSVGPGDQYEKLFF.

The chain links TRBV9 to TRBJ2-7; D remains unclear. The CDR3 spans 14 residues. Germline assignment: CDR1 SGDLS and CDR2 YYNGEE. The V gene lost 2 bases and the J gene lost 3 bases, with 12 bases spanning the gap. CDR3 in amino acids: CASSVGLENYEQYF. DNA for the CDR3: TGTGCCAGCAGCGTCGGTCTGGAAAACTACGAGCAGTACTTC.